This T cell receptor (beta chain) was captured in a study of blood T cell repertoires in COVID-19. Study background: COVID-19 samples collected from the United States, Italy and Spain covered acute and convalescent phases.

The authors' processing: Estimation of nucleated cell counts relied on the amplification of reference gene primers. Assay used: immunoSEQ multiplex PCR; TCRdb lists only in-frame clones, some missing. V, J and clone size were drawn from that table, and D and trimming were deduced from the DNA. The data hold approximately 300,000 clones, with over 90% observed a single time. The CDR3 covers 15 residues. Per the germline V gene, CDR1 is LNHDA and CDR2 is SQIVND (reference sequence). V gave up 8 bases and J gave up 0 bases; unmatched junction bases: 7. This sequence was found in a young woman who had been exposed to COVID-19. The sequencing sample was made of PBMCs or T cells enriched from blood (not recorded which). The V call is TRBV19, the J call TRBJ1-3; TRBD1 aligns across 7 bases. CDR3 loop: CASRSGGSSGNTIYF. DNA of the CDR3: TGTGCCAGTCGATCAGGGGGATCCTCTGGAAACACCATATATTTT.